Listed below are T cell receptor beta chains from one sample, sequenced in a study of technical replicates of blood from a few donors. Some clones are missing from TCRdb's copy, which holds only in-frame ones; the method was immunoSEQ multiplex PCR. Altogether approximately 75,000 clones are present, under 97% being singletons, with the ten largest covering about 0.37%. The source material was T cells isolated from PBMCs. The origin of the receptors is a human donor in good health. CDR3s include the opening cysteine and the closing phenylalanine or tryptophan. D genes are given only for firm matches. The size of a clone is reported for some rows only, either as once, few or many, or as a class for expanded clones.

TRBD2 | TRBJ2-7 | NA | TRBV7-2 | TGTGCCAGCAGCTTAGGACTAGCTTTCTACGAGCAGTACTTC | CASSLGLAFYEQYF
NA | TRBJ1-1 | NA | TRBV14 | TGTGCCAGCAGCCAGTCTTCGGTTTACACTGAAGCTTTCTTT | CASSQSSVYTEAFF
TRBD2 | TRBJ2-1 | NA | TRBV27 | TGTGCCAGCAGAGTAGCGGGAGGGCCTATCAATGAGCAGTTCTTC | CASRVAGGPINEQFF
NA | TRBJ1-1 | NA | TRBV19 | TGTGCCAGTAGTATTCTTTCGGGGGACACTGAAGCTTTCTTT | CASSILSGDTEAFF
TRBD1 | TRBJ2-7 | once | TRBV10-3 | TGTGCCATCAGTGAAGCAGGGGGTTCCTACGAGCAGTACTTC | CAISEAGGSYEQYF
NA | TRBJ2-7 | NA | TRBV5-1 | TGCGCCAGCAGCTTGGGAGACTACGAGCAGTACTTC | CASSLGDYEQYF
NA | TRBJ1-1 | NA | TRBV5-6 | TGTGCCAGCAGCTTAGGGGGGGGCGCTAACACTGAAGCTTTCTTT | CASSLGGGANTEAFF
NA | TRBJ1-3 | NA | TRBV4-1 | TGCGCCAGCAGCTACAGGGTTTCCGGAAACACCATATATTTT | CASSYRVSGNTIYF
NA | TRBJ1-2 | NA | TRBV30 | TGTGCCTGGAGCCCTGACAGAAACTATGGCTACACCTTC | CAWSPDRNYGYTF
TRBD2 | TRBJ2-1 | NA | TRBV12-5 | TGTGCTAGTGGTGTAGCGGGAGGTGCCTACAATGAGCAGTTCTTC | CASGVAGGAYNEQFF
NA | TRBJ2-7 | NA | TRBV29-1 | TGCAGCGTTGAGCTCAGGGGAGTCTCCTACGAGCAGTACTTC | CSVELRGVSYEQYF
TRBD2 | TRBJ2-7 | NA | TRBV13 | TGTGCCAGCAGCTTAATACTAGCGCCCTACGAGCAGTACTTC | CASSLILAPYEQYF
TRBD1 | TRBJ1-1 | NA | TRBV10-1 | TGCGCCAGCAAAGGGACAGACACTGAAGCTTTCTTT | CASKGTDTEAFF
NA | TRBJ1-3 | NA | TRBV10-1 | TGCGCCAGCACTCGAGACTTAACTGGAAACACCATATATTTT | CASTRDLTGNTIYF
NA | TRBJ2-6 | NA | TRBV9 | TGTGCCAGCAGCGAGGGTGGGGCGGGGGCCAACGTCCTGACTTTC | CASSEGGAGANVLTF
NA | TRBJ1-2 | once | TRBV5-5 | TGTGCCAGCAGCTTGGCCCCTGAGGACTATGGCTACACCTTC | CASSLAPEDYGYTF
TRBD2 | TRBJ2-3 | NA | TRBV30 | TGTGCCTGGAGTAGACTAGCGGGAGGGACAGATACGCAGTATTTT | CAWSRLAGGTDTQYF
TRBD1 | TRBJ1-5 | NA | TRBV27 | TGTGCCAGCAGTTCCTTTGGGACAGGGAAATTGAATCAGCCCCAGCATTTT | CASSSFGTGKLNQPQHF
NA | TRBJ2-5 | NA | TRBV10-3 | TGTGCCACCCTGGGGGGGCCTGGGGAGACCCAGTACTTC | CATLGGPGETQYF
TRBD2 | TRBJ2-5 | NA | TRBV9 | TGTGCCAGCAGCGTAGGGGGGGGAACCGGAGAGACCCAGTACTTC | CASSVGGGTGETQYF
TRBD2 | TRBJ2-2 | once | TRBV9 | TGTGCCAGCAGCGTAGCGAGCGGGAGTGTAACCGGGGAGCTGTTTTTT | CASSVASGSVTGELFF
TRBD1 | TRBJ1-3 | NA | TRBV29-1 | TGCAGCGTTGGAAGTGGGACAGGGACCCACTCTGGAAACACCATATATTTT | CSVGSGTGTHSGNTIYF
TRBD2 | TRBJ2-5 | NA | TRBV7-2 | TGTGCCAGCAGCCGGACTAGCGGGTCCCAAGAGACCCAGTACTTC | CASSRTSGSQETQYF
NA | TRBJ1-2 | NA | TRBV9 | TGTGCCAGCAGCGTAGAGGCTGGAGGAGCTAACTATGGCTACACCTTC | CASSVEAGGANYGYTF
TRBD2 | TRBJ2-3 | NA | TRBV7-2 | TGTGCCAGCAGCTCCCGGACTAGCGGGAGGGCTGGTGATACGCAGTATTTT | CASSSRTSGRAGDTQYF
TRBD2 | TRBJ2-7 | NA | TRBV5-1 | TGCGCCAGCAGCCCCTTGGCTAGCGGGAGCTACGAGCAGTACTTC | CASSPLASGSYEQYF
NA | TRBJ2-6 | NA | TRBV27 | TGTGCCAGCAGTCCGACAGGACCCTCTGGGGCCAACGTCCTGACTTTC | CASSPTGPSGANVLTF
NA | TRBJ2-7 | NA | TRBV10-3 | TGTGCCATCAGGTCTAGCGCGAGAACGGCCTACGAGCAGTACTTC | CAIRSSARTAYEQYF
TRBD1 | TRBJ2-4 | once | TRBV13 | TGTGCCAGCAGTCCCGGAACCGGGACAGAGTTACTAGCCAAAAACATTCAGTACTTC | CASSPGTGTELLAKNIQYF
TRBD1 | TRBJ2-5 | NA | TRBV5-1 | TGCGCCAGCAGGGGAACAGGGGAATTGTGGGAGACCCAGTACTTC | CASRGTGELWETQYF
NA | TRBJ1-4 | NA | TRBV5-1 | TGCGCCAGCAGCTTGATGCCAGGGGATCGGGCAACTAATGAAAAACTGTTTTTT | CASSLMPGDRATNEKLFF
NA | TRBJ2-3 | NA | TRBV7-2 | TGTGCCAGCAGCTTACTAGCTCGGGGCACAGATACGCAGTATTTT | CASSLLARGTDTQYF
TRBD1 | TRBJ1-2 | NA | TRBV14 | TGTGCCAGCAGCCAAGATGCAGGGGGTCTCTATGGCTACACCTTC | CASSQDAGGLYGYTF
NA | TRBJ2-7 | NA | TRBV28 | TGTGCCAGCAGTTTAGGGGTTCTAGGGGGCTCCTACGAGCAGTACTTC | CASSLGVLGGSYEQYF
TRBD2 | TRBJ2-1 | NA | TRBV27 | TGTGCCAGCAGTTCCGGGACTAGCGGGACCAATGAGCAGTTCTTC | CASSSGTSGTNEQFF
NA | TRBJ2-4 | NA | TRBV28 | TGTGCCAGCAGTTTTCGGTCCGGAGAAAACATTCAGTACTTC | CASSFRSGENIQYF
TRBD1 | TRBJ2-7 | NA | TRBV6-1 | TGTGCCAGCAGTGAAGTATGGACAGGGCAGTTGTACGAGCAGTACTTC | CASSEVWTGQLYEQYF
NA | TRBJ2-1 | NA | TRBV11-3 | TGTGCCAGCAGCCAGGAAGGACTAGGGGGTTATGAGCAGTTCTTC | CASSQEGLGGYEQFF
NA | TRBJ2-1 | few | TRBV9 | TGTGCCAGCAGCGCAAGTCCGGGGAGCTCCTACAATGAGCAGTTCTTC | CASSASPGSSYNEQFF
TRBD1 | TRBJ1-5 | NA | TRBV4-1 | TGCGCCAGCACCCTAGGGGTACAGGGGGCTTCCAATCAGCCCCAGCATTTT | CASTLGVQGASNQPQHF
NA | TRBJ2-1 | NA | TRBV5-6 | TGTGCCAGCAGCTCCGCAACAGGTTTTTACAATGAGCAGTTCTTC | CASSSATGFYNEQFF
NA | TRBJ2-7 | NA | TRBV5-1 | TGCGCCAGCAGTCCCGGGGACACCACCTACGAGCAGTACTTC | CASSPGDTTYEQYF
NA | TRBJ1-3 | NA | TRBV27 | TGTGCCAGCAGTTTAAACCCGACGGGTGGAAACACCATATATTTT | CASSLNPTGGNTIYF
NA | TRBJ2-1 | NA | TRBV2 | TGTGCCAGCGGTTCCACTGAGCGTGACAATGAGCAGTTCTTC | CASGSTERDNEQFF
TRBD1 | TRBJ1-1 | NA | TRBV7-9 | TGTGCCAGCAGCCTTCAGGGGGTAATCACTGAAGCTTTCTTT | CASSLQGVITEAFF
NA | TRBJ2-1 | NA | TRBV29-1 | TGCAGCGTTGACCCCCGGTACAATGAGCAGTTCTTC | CSVDPRYNEQFF
NA | TRBJ2-3 | once | TRBV19 | TGTGCCAGTAGTATAGAAGACATCACAACAGATACGCAGTATTTT | CASSIEDITTDTQYF
TRBD1 | TRBJ1-5 | NA | TRBV30 | TGTGCCTGGGGGACAGGTAGTCCCAATCAGCCCCAGCATTTT | CAWGTGSPNQPQHF
NA | TRBJ2-5 | NA | TRBV12-5 | TGTGCTAGTGGTTTGGCGACTCCCGGGTTAGAGACCCAGTACTTC | CASGLATPGLETQYF
TRBD1 | TRBJ2-7 | NA | TRBV9 | TGTGCCAGCAGCGTACAGGGGGAAGACTCCTACGAGCAGTACTTC | CASSVQGEDSYEQYF
TRBD1 | TRBJ2-5 | few | TRBV6-6 | TGTGCCAGCAGTTACTCGTCACAGGGGGCGAAAGAGACCCAGTACTTC | CASSYSSQGAKETQYF
NA | TRBJ1-3 | NA | TRBV30 | TGTGCCTGGAGTGTACCCGGAGCTGGAAACACCATATATTTT | CAWSVPGAGNTIYF
NA | TRBJ1-3 | NA | TRBV21-1 | TGTGCCAGCTCCGGGACAGGGGGCCCTCACTCTGGAAACACCATATATTTT | CASSGTGGPHSGNTIYF
NA | TRBJ2-3 | NA | TRBV30 | TGTGCCTGGTCAGGGGTCCTCCCAGATACGCAGTATTTT | CAWSGVLPDTQYF